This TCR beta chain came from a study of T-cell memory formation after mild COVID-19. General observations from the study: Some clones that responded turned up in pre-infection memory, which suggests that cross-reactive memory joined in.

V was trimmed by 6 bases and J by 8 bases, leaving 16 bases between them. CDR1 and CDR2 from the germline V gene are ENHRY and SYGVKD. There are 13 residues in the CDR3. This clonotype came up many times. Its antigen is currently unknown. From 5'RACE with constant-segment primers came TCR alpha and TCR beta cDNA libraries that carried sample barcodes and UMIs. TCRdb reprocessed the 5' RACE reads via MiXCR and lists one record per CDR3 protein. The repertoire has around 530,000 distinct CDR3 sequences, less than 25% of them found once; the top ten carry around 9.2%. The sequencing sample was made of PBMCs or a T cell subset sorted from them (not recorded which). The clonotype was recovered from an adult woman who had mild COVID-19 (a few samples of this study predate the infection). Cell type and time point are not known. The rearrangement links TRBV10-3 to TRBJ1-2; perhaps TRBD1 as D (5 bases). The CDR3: CAIRTGTEMGYTF. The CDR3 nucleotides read TGTGCCATCAGAACCGGGACGGAGATGGGCTACACCTTC.